This T cell receptor beta chain was documented in a study of cytomegalovirus exposure and HLA in healthy donors. The J segment lost 0 bases and the V segment lost 3 bases, leaving 8 bases of the junction unmatched. Germline CDR1 and CDR2: LNHNV and YYDKDF (reference sequence). The CDR3 is 17 residues long. The PCR used 60 Vbeta and 13 Jbeta primers. Clones were read by immunoSEQ multiplex PCR, and TCRdb kept only the in-frame ones, dropping some. The sample records some 180,000 clones, around 78% being singletons. Study results and caveats: The authors considered a cluster of highly shared sequence variants likely to be a sequencing artifact. The analysis excluded some indistinguishable V segments, including TRBV6-2 and TRBV6-3. V- and J-gene trimming of TCR beta was linked (in a later analysis) to a missense DCLRE1C variant.

Concerning this clone: Its cognate antigen is unknown.

The sequence was collected from a woman between 25 and 40 years old in good health and CMV-seropositive. This rearrangement joins TRBV15 to TRBJ2-5, with TRBD1 matching 9 bases. Material: PBMCs. The CDR3 reads CATSSGTGGPNQETQYF. The CDR3 DNA sequence: TGTGCCACCAGCAGCGGCACAGGGGGCCCCAACCAAGAGACCCAGTACTTC.